These 3 T cell receptor beta chains were all obtained from the same sample, sequenced in a study of long-term antiretroviral therapy in people with HIV. The authors ran the immunoSEQ assay, v3.0, at survey level. Libraries were prepared by immunoSEQ multiplex PCR; TCRdb keeps only in-frame clonotypes and omits some of them. The data contain tens of thousands of clones, about 84% of them seen just once; the ten biggest clones take up 8% to 9%. The material was unsorted PBMCs, obtained about 5 years after starting antiretroviral therapy. All receptors come from a man in his forties with HIV.

The CDR3 nucleotides are TGTGCCAGCAGTGAGGGGACGAACACCGGGGAGCTGTTTTTT. Protein product: CASSEGTNTGELFF. The genes are TRBV6-1 and TRBJ2-2; D is unclear. This CDR3 is 14 amino acids long. With 3 bases removed from V and 0 bases from J, the gap between germline ends came to 5 bases. Germline values: CDR1 MNHNS, CDR2 SASEGT.

This chain joins TRBV11-3 and TRBJ2-7; 7 positions agree with TRBD2. This CDR3 is built from 13 residues. Germline CDR1 and CDR2: SGHNT and YENEEA. After removal of 5 bases from V and 5 bases from J, the junction contained 6 bases not matched to a gene. CDR3 in amino acids: CASSPRGGDEQYF. In DNA form, the CDR3 reads TGTGCCAGCAGCCCCCGTGGGGGGGACGAGCAGTACTTC.

The CDR3 sequence: CASSSLGGAGYTF. The CDR3, as DNA: TGTGCCAGCAGTTCCCTGGGGGGGGCTGGCTACACCTTC. The chain carries TRBV6-5 and TRBJ1-2, with D tentatively TRBD1 (6 bases). From germline, CDR1 is MNHEY and CDR2 SVGAGI. Trimming took off 4 bases at V and 7 bases at J, with 13 bases between the two ends. The CDR3 has 13 amino acids.